What follows describes a single T cell receptor beta chain. Its antigen is not identified. V was shortened by 0 bases and J by 0 bases, with 12 bases between the two germline ends. The CDR3 spans 18 residues. CDR1 is MGHRA and CDR2 is YSYEKL in the germline V gene. This sample is part of a study of cytomegalovirus exposure and HLA in healthy donors. Measured with immunoSEQ multiplex PCR; TCRdb has only the in-frame clones, and not every one. The table includes approximately 72,000 clones, less than 95% detected once. Findings and limits, study-wide: Within the 120 or so validation repertoires, first-cohort TCR clusters tended to co-occur, according to a later analysis.

The source is a woman between 18 and 29 years old in good health and CMV-seronegative. Sequencing was performed on PBMCs. The genes are TRBV4-1 and TRBJ1-6; possible D gene TRBD1, 5 bases. As DNA, the CDR3 is TGCGCCAGCAGCCAAGATCTGTACAGGAGCTCCTATAATTCACCCCTCCACTTT. This translates into CASSQDLYRSSYNSPLHF.